These T cell receptor beta chains were read from a single sample in a study of T cell responses to AZD1222 COVID-19 vaccine. Produced via immunoSEQ multiplex PCR; TCRdb's table is partial and in-frame only. The sample lists roughly 140,000 clones; more than 90% were seen once. Specimen: peripheral blood, collected 28 days after the second AZD1222 dose. The receptors shown here come from an adult who received the AZD1222 COVID-19 vaccine. Both conserved end residues are part of each CDR3. A D gene is named only where the DNA matches it firmly. Part of the rows lack a size; the others show once, few, many or a class for expanded clones.

NA,TRBV30,NA,TRBJ2-4,TGTGCCTGGAAGAGAGCGGAGTTAGCCAAAAACATTCAGTACTTC,CAWKRAELAKNIQYF
TRBD1,TRBV7-3,NA,TRBJ2-2,TGTGCCAGCAGCCTAGGGACAGTTGACACCGGGGAGCTGTTTTTT,CASSLGTVDTGELFF
NA,TRBV29-1,NA,TRBJ1-2,TGCAGCGTTGTATGGGGGCGTGGCTACACCTTC,CSVVWGRGYTF
NA,TRBV10-3,NA,TRBJ2-5,TGTGCCATCAGTTCCGGGACGAATGGGTTAGGGACCCAGTACTTC,CAISSGTNGLGTQYF
NA,TRBV19,NA,TRBJ1-2,TGTGCCAGTAGTAAATATTACAGGGCAGACTACACCTTC,CASSKYYRADYTF
NA,TRBV19,NA,TRBJ1-5,TGTGCCAGTAGTCCACTCGCAGGGAACAATCAGCCCCAGCATTTT,CASSPLAGNNQPQHF
TRBD2,TRBV6-5,once,TRBJ2-1,TGTGCCAGCAGTTACCTAGCGGGAAAGAATGAGCAGTTCTTC,CASSYLAGKNEQFF
TRBD2,TRBV10-3,NA,TRBJ2-7,TGTGCCATCAGTAGCGGGAGAAACGAGCAGTACTTC,CAISSGRNEQYF
NA,TRBV10-3,NA,TRBJ2-5,TGTGCCATCAGTGGACGGGAGTCGGCCCCCGGGAAAGAGACCCAGTACTTC,CAISGRESAPGKETQYF
NA,TRBV19,NA,TRBJ1-1,TGTGCCAGTAGTATGATGGGTCTCCGATTCTTT,CASSMMGLRFF
NA,TRBV2,NA,TRBJ1-1,TGTGCCAGCAGTGTTGGGGGGTACACTGAAGCTTTCTTT,CASSVGGYTEAFF
NA,TRBV19,NA,TRBJ2-3,TGTGCCAGTAGTATCCGCACAATCACAGATACGCAGTATTTT,CASSIRTITDTQYF
NA,TRBV12-3/TRBV12-4,NA,TRBJ1-2,TGTGCCAGCAGTTTCAAACAGTTTTATGGCTACACCTTC,CASSFKQFYGYTF
NA,TRBV27,NA,TRBJ1-5,TGTGCCAGCAGTTTATCGGCCGGTTTTCAGCCCCAGCATTTT,CASSLSAGFQPQHF
NA,TRBV6-6,NA,TRBJ2-3,TGTGCCAGCAGTCCCCAAGGTCAGGCGGATACGCAGTATTTT,CASSPQGQADTQYF
NA,TRBV5-1,NA,TRBJ1-3,TGCGCCAGCAGCTTGGGGGCGACGGGACTCTCTGGAAACACCATATATTTT,CASSLGATGLSGNTIYF
NA,TRBV14,NA,TRBJ2-1,TGTGCCAGCAGCCATATTAGGACCCTGAGGGATGAGCAGTTCTTC,CASSHIRTLRDEQFF
NA,TRBV27,once,TRBJ2-2,TGTGCCAGCAGCACTATAATGTCCCGGGACACCGGGGAGCTGTTTTTT,CASSTIMSRDTGELFF
NA,TRBV28,NA,TRBJ1-2,TGTGCCAGCAGCTCTGGGGGCGGCTATGGCTACACCTTC,CASSSGGGYGYTF
TRBD1,TRBV27,NA,TRBJ1-6,TGTGCCAGCAGTTGGTCAGGGGGCTCAAATTCACCCCTCCACTTT,CASSWSGGSNSPLHF
TRBD1,TRBV4-2,NA,TRBJ2-1,TGTGCCAGCAGCCAAGATTGGGGACAGGGTCGGTCTTCCTACAATGAGCAGTTCTTC,CASSQDWGQGRSSYNEQFF
TRBD1,TRBV29-1,NA,TRBJ2-7,TGCAGCGTGCGACAGGGTACTTCGTACGAGCAGTACTTC,CSVRQGTSYEQYF
TRBD1,TRBV5-1,NA,TRBJ1-5,TGCGCCAGCAGCTTACAGGGGGCGGGTCAGCCCCAGCATTTT,CASSLQGAGQPQHF
NA,TRBV25-1,NA,TRBJ2-2,TGTGCCAGCAAGGGTCCAAACAGGGCCGGGGAGCTGTTTTTT,CASKGPNRAGELFF
TRBD1,TRBV27,once,TRBJ1-6,TGTGCCAGCAGTCGACCCCAGGGGGCGCGGGTTAATTCACCCCTCCACTTT,CASSRPQGARVNSPLHF
NA,TRBV4-3,NA,TRBJ1-4,TGCGCCAGCAGCCAAGATGGGGTCCGGTCCACTAATGAAAAACTGTTTTTT,CASSQDGVRSTNEKLFF
NA,TRBV27,NA,TRBJ1-2,TGTGCCAGCAGTTACGTGGCAGGTGTCTATGGCTACACCTTC,CASSYVAGVYGYTF
NA,TRBV29-1,NA,TRBJ1-1,TGCAGCCCACAGATGGCAGCCTATAGTACTGAAGCTTTCTTT,CSPQMAAYSTEAFF
NA,TRBV10-1,NA,TRBJ1-1,TGCGCCAGCAGTGAGTCAGGGACGGGCGACACTGAAGCTTTCTTT,CASSESGTGDTEAFF
TRBD2,TRBV18,NA,TRBJ2-3,TGTGCCAGCTCAGTACCGACGACTAGCGGAAGCACAGATACGCAGTATTTT,CASSVPTTSGSTDTQYF
NA,TRBV30,NA,TRBJ1-5,TGTGCCCCGGAACCCGGGTCCTCAGGGTATCAGCCCCAGCATTTT,CAPEPGSSGYQPQHF
TRBD1,TRBV3-1/TRBV3-2,NA,TRBJ1-2,TGTGCCAGCAGCCCAACAGGGGGCTATGGCTACACCTTC,CASSPTGGYGYTF
TRBD1,TRBV19,NA,TRBJ1-5,TGTGCCAGTTCTCTTGGACAGGGGTTTAACCAGCCCCAGCATTTT,CASSLGQGFNQPQHF
NA,TRBV3-1/TRBV3-2,NA,TRBJ1-1,TGTGCCAGCAGCGAAGACACGAACACTGAAGCTTTCTTT,CASSEDTNTEAFF
NA,TRBV19,NA,TRBJ1-3,TGTGCCAGTAGTACGCCGGGAACCTCTGGAAACACCATATATTTT,CASSTPGTSGNTIYF
NA,TRBV19,NA,TRBJ2-1,TGTGCCAGTAGTATAGTCCTAGTCGCCAATGAGCAGTTCTTC,CASSIVLVANEQFF
NA,TRBV9,NA,TRBJ1-2,TGTGCCAGCAGCGTAGGCAGCAACCGTAACTATGGCTACACCTTC,CASSVGSNRNYGYTF
NA,TRBV10-2,NA,TRBJ1-5,TGCGCCAGCAGGGGGGTGAATCAGCCCCAGCATTTT,CASRGVNQPQHF
TRBD1,TRBV29-1,once,TRBJ2-1,TGCAGCGGCGGGACAGGGGGCGATGAGCAGTTCTTC,CSGGTGGDEQFF
TRBD2,TRBV6-4,NA,TRBJ2-5,TGTGCCAGCAGTGACCGTCGGGGGAAGCGGGAGTTACATGAGACCCAGTACTTC,CASSDRRGKRELHETQYF
NA,TRBV2,NA,TRBJ2-7,TGTGCCAGCAGTGAAGGCGAGCAGTACTTC,CASSEGEQYF